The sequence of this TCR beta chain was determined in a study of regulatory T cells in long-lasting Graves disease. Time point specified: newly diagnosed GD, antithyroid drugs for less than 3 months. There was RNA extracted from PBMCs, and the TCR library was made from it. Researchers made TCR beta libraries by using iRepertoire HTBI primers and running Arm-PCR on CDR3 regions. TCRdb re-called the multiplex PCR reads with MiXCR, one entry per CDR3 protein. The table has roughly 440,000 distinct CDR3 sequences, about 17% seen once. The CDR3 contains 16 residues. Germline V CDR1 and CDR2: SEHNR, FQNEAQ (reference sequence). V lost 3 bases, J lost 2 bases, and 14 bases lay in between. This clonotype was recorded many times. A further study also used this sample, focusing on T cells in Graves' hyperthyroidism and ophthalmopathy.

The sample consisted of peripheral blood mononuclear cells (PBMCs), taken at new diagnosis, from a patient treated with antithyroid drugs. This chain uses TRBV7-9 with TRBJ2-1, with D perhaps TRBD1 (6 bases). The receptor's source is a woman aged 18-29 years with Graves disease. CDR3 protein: CASSFPGTSAYNEQFF. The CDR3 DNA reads TGTGCCAGCAGCTTCCCTGGGACATCAGCCTACAATGAGCAGTTCTTC.